There are many counts of the clone carrying this TCR beta chain. No antigen is known for it. Stated time point: patch test 2, 6 weeks after DPC sensitization. The treatment is: therapeutic diphenylcyclopropenone sensitization with weekly scalp DPC. The data derive from a study of human T cells and chemical hapten exposure. About the research overall: Each patient's scalp received weekly diphenylcyclopropenone throughout the approximately 25-week study. Readings were taken at 6 days from patch tests that had applied 0.01% DPC to the upper back.

Trimming took 4 bases from V and 0 from J, leaving 13 bases between them. The CDR3 is made up of 15 amino acids. Germline CDR1 is SGHRS and CDR2 is YFSETQ. Study results and limitations: PT1 expanded TCR numbers rose with patch test score.

TCRdb reanalysed the RACE reads using MiXCR and keeps one entry per CDR3 protein. This table has about 84,000 distinct CDR3 sequences, 8% to 13% appearing once. The chain joins TRBV5-1 to TRBJ1-1; D gene unclear. The origin of this receptor is a woman aged 45-59 years with alopecia areata. Some clones in this sample may be carry-over from other donors' samples. The sample was whole blood, taken in connection with sensitization to the hapten diphenylcyclopropenone (DPC). CDR3 loop: CASSRDGLMNTEAFF. Here the CDR3 DNA reads TGCGCCAGCAGCCGAGACGGACTCATGAACACTGAAGCTTTCTTT.